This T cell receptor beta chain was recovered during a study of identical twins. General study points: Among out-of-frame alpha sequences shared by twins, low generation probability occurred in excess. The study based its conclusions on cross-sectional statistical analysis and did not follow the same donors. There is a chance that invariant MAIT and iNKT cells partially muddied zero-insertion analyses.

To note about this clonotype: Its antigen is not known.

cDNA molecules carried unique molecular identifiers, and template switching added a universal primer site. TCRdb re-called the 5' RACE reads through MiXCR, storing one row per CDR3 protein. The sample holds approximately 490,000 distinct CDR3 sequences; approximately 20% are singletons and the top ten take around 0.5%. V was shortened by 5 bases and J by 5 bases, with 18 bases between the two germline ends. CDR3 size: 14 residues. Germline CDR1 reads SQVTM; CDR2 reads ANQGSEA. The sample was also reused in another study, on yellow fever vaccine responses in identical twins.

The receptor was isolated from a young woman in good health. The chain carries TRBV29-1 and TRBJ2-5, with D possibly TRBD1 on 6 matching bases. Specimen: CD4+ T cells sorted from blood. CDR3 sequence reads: CSVRTYRERETQYF. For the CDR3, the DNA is TGCAGCGTTAGAACGTACAGGGAGAGGGAGACCCAGTACTTC.